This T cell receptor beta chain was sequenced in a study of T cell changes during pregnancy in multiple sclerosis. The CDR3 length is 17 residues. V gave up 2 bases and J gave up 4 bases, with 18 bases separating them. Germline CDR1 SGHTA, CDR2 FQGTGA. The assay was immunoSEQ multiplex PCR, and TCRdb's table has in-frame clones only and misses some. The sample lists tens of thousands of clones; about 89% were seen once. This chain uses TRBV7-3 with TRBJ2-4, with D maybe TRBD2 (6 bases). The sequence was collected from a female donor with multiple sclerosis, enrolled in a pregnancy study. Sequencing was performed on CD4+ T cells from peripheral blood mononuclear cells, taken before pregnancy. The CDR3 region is CASSLGGGQGGKNIQYF. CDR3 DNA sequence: TGTGCCAGCAGCTTAGGTGGAGGGCAGGGCGGTAAAAACATTCAGTACTTC.